Shown below are 7 T cell receptor beta chains from a single sample sequenced in a study of technical replicates of blood from four donors. The data were produced by immunoSEQ multiplex PCR, yet TCRdb's version contains in-frame clones alone and is incomplete. The sample has some 80,000 clones, about 97% seen once. The sample comprised T cells isolated from PBMCs. The receptors were gathered from a human donor in good health.

The genes are TRBV7-6 and TRBJ1-2; TRBD1 aligns across 7 bases. CDR1 and CDR2 from the germline V gene are SGHVS and FNYEAQ. This CDR3 region has 14 residues. V gave up 1 base and J gave up 9 bases; unmatched junction bases: 8. CDR3 coding DNA: TGTGCCAGCAGCTTAGAGGGGACAGTGAGTAGCTACACCTTC. Its translation is CASSLEGTVSSYTF.

The rearrangement joins TRBV11-3 to TRBJ1-2; D not certain. Germline V gene sequence: CDR1 SGHNT, CDR2 YENEEA. V gave up 6 bases and J gave up 0 bases, with 23 bases separating them. The CDR3 covers 18 residues. CDR3 coding DNA: TGTGCCAGCAGTCAGAAAAGGGATCCCGTACTAGCTAACTATGGCTACACCTTC. Translating it yields CASSQKRDPVLANYGYTF. The full variable domain, in which reference TRBV11-3 and TRBJ1-2 provide the parts outside the CDR3, is EAGVVQSPRYKIIEKKQPVAFWCNPISGHNTLYWYLQNLGQGPELLIRYENEEAVDDSQLPKDRFSAERLKGVDSTLKIQPAELGDSAVYLCASSQKRDPVLANYGYTFGSGTRLTVV.

This chain connects TRBV7-8 to TRBJ2-2; 7 bases are a match to TRBD2. This CDR3 is 17 amino acids long. The V segment lost 2 bases and the J segment 4 bases; nucleotides outside the gene matches: 10. From germline, CDR1 is SGHVS and CDR2 FQNEAQ. CDR3 nucleotide sequence: TGTGCCAGCAGCTTATTTGGGGAGGGTTTAAGCACCGGGGAGCTGTTTTTT. Translated, it gives CASSLFGEGLSTGELFF. The variable domain in full, completed from reference TRBV7-8 and TRBJ2-2, reads GAGVSQSPRYKVAKRGQDVALRCDPISGHVSLFWYQQALGQGPEFLTYFQNEAQLDKSGLPSDRFFAERPEGSVSTLKIQRTQQEDSAVYLCASSLFGEGLSTGELFFGEGSRLTVL.

The chain uses TRBV27 and TRBJ1-4; no definite D call. Deletions cut 4 bases from V and 3 bases from J, with 6 bases between. Per germline, CDR1 MNHEY and CDR2 SMNVEV (reference sequence). The CDR3 spans 13 residues. In DNA, the CDR3 is TGTGCCAGCAGTTCTCCAGCTAATGAAAAACTGTTTTTT. Translating gives CASSSPANEKLFF.

The chain carries TRBV4-3 and TRBJ1-1; 7 bases align to TRBD1. V dropped 0 bases and J dropped 7; count of bases not matched to a gene: 5. The germline gives CDR1 LGHNA, CDR2 YSLEER. This CDR3 has 14 amino acids. CDR3 loop: CASSQDQGTVEAFF. The CDR3, as DNA: TGCGCCAGCAGCCAAGATCAGGGGACAGTTGAAGCTTTCTTT.

The J gene is TRBJ2-6, the V gene TRBV7-3, with a tentative D call TRBD2 (6 bases). V was trimmed by 11 bases and J by 4 bases, leaving 21 bases between them. This CDR3 region has 16 residues. Germline assignment: CDR1 SGHTA and CDR2 FQGTGA. CDR3 region: CAGGSGPGGGANVLTF. In DNA, the CDR3 is TGTGCCGGGGGGTCAGGGCCCGGTGGGGGGGCCAACGTCCTGACTTTC. The full variable domain, with the rest looked up from reference TRBV7-3 and TRBJ2-6, is GAGVSQTPSNKVTEKGKYVELRCDPISGHTALYWYRQSLGQGPEFLIYFQGTGAADDSGLPNDRFFAVRPEGSVSTLKIQRTERGDSAVYLCAGGSGPGGGANVLTFGAGSRLTVL.

J is TRBJ2-7 and V is TRBV5-1; tentative D call: TRBD1 (6 bases). Looked up from germline, CDR1 is SGHRS and CDR2 is YFSETQ. V lost 3 bases and J 3 bases, leaving 16 bases between the germline ends. This CDR3 is 15 amino acids long. As DNA, the CDR3 is TGCGCCAGCAGCTCTACTACAGGGTCGGTCTACGAGCAGTACTTC. Encoded protein: CASSSTTGSVYEQYF.